The 16 T cell receptor beta chains presented below share a single source sample, sequenced in a study of vaccination effects on CD4 cells after COVID-19. Antigen-specific CD4+ T cells were expanded with viral peptide pools in the ViraFEST assay before sequencing. At the end of about 10 days of culture, CD4+ T cells were isolated. The person had PCR-confirmed SARS-CoV-2 infection between March and December 2020. Assay: immunoSEQ multiplex PCR; the TCRdb copy retains only in-frame clones and omits some. The sample has 70,000 or so clones; roughly 73% are singletons. Antigens of these TCRs are unknown. The sample here was CD4+ T cells from PBMCs cultured with HIV peptides, taken before COVID-19 vaccination. Documented subset: HIV-1 Nef peptide pool negative control/reference culture. The receptors originated from a human donor who had a prior SARS-CoV-2 infection.

Regarding this clone: Other nucleotide sequences in the sample specify the same CDR3. V usage is TRBV4-2 and J usage is TRBJ2-7, with D possibly TRBD1 on 6 matching bases. The germline V and J ends were trimmed by 4 bases and 3 bases, with 13 bases remaining between them. Germline-derived CDR1 and CDR2 are LGHNA and YNFKEQ. The CDR3 loop spans 14 amino acids. The CDR3 nucleotides are TGTGCCAGCAGCCCCCGGACAGTAAGCTACGAGCAGTACTTC. Amino acid sequence: CASSPRTVSYEQYF.

This sequence joins TRBV5-1 and TRBJ1-6; weak D call: TRBD1 (6 bases). Germline CDR1 is SGHRS and CDR2 is YFSETQ. V lost 3 bases and J lost 5, with 9 bases in between. The CDR3 runs to 14 residues. Here the CDR3 reads CASSSGENNSPLHF. Written as DNA, the CDR3 is TGCGCCAGCAGCTCAGGGGAAAATAATTCACCCCTCCACTTT.

This sequence joins TRBV5-1 and TRBJ1-3; the D is unclear. Germline V CDR1 and CDR2: SGHRS, YFSETQ. This CDR3 has 13 residues. V dropped 0 bases and J dropped 11 bases, with 12 bases sitting between them. CDR3 nucleotide sequence: TGCGCCAGCAGCTTGGACGGCGTCTCGGCCATATATTTT. Its protein product is CASSLDGVSAIYF.

The CDR3 reads CATSGGLQHHSGANVLTF. CDR3 in DNA: TGTGCCACCAGCGGGGGACTGCAGCATCACTCTGGGGCCAACGTCCTGACTTTC. The rearrangement links TRBV15 to TRBJ2-6; D is perhaps TRBD2 (6 bases). Germline CDR1 is LNHNV and CDR2 is YYDKDF (reference sequence). The CDR3 has 18 amino acids. The ends were cut back, 5 bases at V and 0 bases at J, with 17 bases in the middle. The whole variable domain, remainder taken from reference TRBV15 and TRBJ2-6, is DAMVIQNPRYQVTQFGKPVTLSCSQTLNHNVMYWYQQKSSQAPKLLFHYYDKDFNNEADTPDNFQSRRPNTSFCFLDIRSPGLGDTAMYLCATSGGLQHHSGANVLTFGAGSRLTVL.

The count of this clone is one. V gene TRBV7-6 combines with J gene TRBJ2-5, with a weak D call TRBD2 (5 bases). In germline, CDR1 is SGHVS, CDR2 FNYEAQ. Trimming removed 1 base at V and 5 bases at J, with 14 bases between. This CDR3 is built from 15 residues. In nucleotides, the CDR3 is TGTGCCAGCAGCTTAGACGAGGGAGTGGAGGAGACCCAGTACTTC. Its protein is CASSLDEGVEETQYF.

The V call is TRBV7-9, the J call TRBJ1-1, with D maybe TRBD1 (6 bases). The CDR3 consists of 14 residues. V gave up 5 bases and J gave up 4 bases, with 14 bases separating them. CDR1 and CDR2 (germline): SEHNR, FQNEAQ (reference sequence). Written as DNA, the CDR3 is TGTGCCAGCAGCGGCAGGGGATTCGGCACTGAAGCTTTCTTT. Protein sequence: CASSGRGFGTEAFF.

This clone turned up a few times. The chain recombines TRBV7-8 with TRBJ1-2; D possibly corresponds to TRBD1 (5 bases). The V gene's germline CDR1 is SGHVS and CDR2 FQNEAQ. There are 13 residues in the CDR3. V lost 3 bases and J 8 bases, leaving 13 bases between the germline ends. The CDR3: CASSFYGARGYTF. CDR3 coding DNA: TGTGCCAGCAGCTTTTACGGGGCCCGCGGCTACACCTTC.

This clone was detected only once. V usage is TRBV3-1 (or the pseudogene TRBV3-2) and J usage is TRBJ2-5; 11 bases agree with TRBD2. Germline V gives CDR1 LGHDT, CDR2 YNNKEL (reference sequence). Trimming cost V 8 bases and J 2 bases; bases outside gene matches: 13. This CDR3 has 17 residues. CDR3 amino acids: CASVPWASGGKQETQYF. Here the CDR3 DNA reads TGTGCCAGCGTTCCGTGGGCTAGCGGGGGGAAACAAGAGACCCAGTACTTC.

The chain links TRBV6-5 to TRBJ2-3; D unresolved. Germline lookup yields CDR1 MNHEY and CDR2 SVGAGI. This CDR3 contains 13 residues. V dropped 3 bases and J dropped 2 bases, with 6 bases sitting between them. The CDR3 nucleotides read TGTGCCAGCAGTTATAAGAACACAGATACGCAGTATTTT. It is translated as CASSYKNTDTQYF.

This chain uses TRBV7-8 with TRBJ2-3; no definite D call. The CDR3 covers 14 residues. Trimming removed 0 bases at V and 2 bases at J, with 6 bases between. The germline V gene encodes CDR1 SGHVS and CDR2 FQNEAQ. CDR3 sequence: CASSLAGSTDTQYF. The CDR3 DNA reads TGTGCCAGCAGCTTAGCGGGGTCCACAGATACGCAGTATTTT. The variable domain in full, with the rest retrieved from reference TRBV7-8 and TRBJ2-3, is GAGVSQSPRYKVAKRGQDVALRCDPISGHVSLFWYQQALGQGPEFLTYFQNEAQLDKSGLPSDRFFAERPEGSVSTLKIQRTQQEDSAVYLCASSLAGSTDTQYFGPGTRLTVL.

This chain uses TRBV5-1 with TRBJ1-5; TRBD1 is a possible D gene (6 bases). V was cut by 3 bases and J by 5 bases, with 15 bases left in between. Per the germline V gene, CDR1 is SGHRS and CDR2 is YFSETQ. This CDR3 contains 15 residues. The CDR3: CASSYLGGVDQPQHF. The CDR3 nucleotides read TGCGCCAGCAGCTACCTAGGGGGGGTTGATCAGCCCCAGCATTTT.

The V gene is TRBV9, the J gene TRBJ2-1; TRBD2 matches 10 bases. The CDR3 sequence is 15 residues long. Germline V gene data show CDR1 as SGDLS and CDR2 as YYNGEE. V was pared by 3 bases and J by 5 bases, with 5 bases of the junction left unmatched. The CDR3 loop is CASSDRGLAHNEQFF. The DNA for the CDR3 is TGTGCCAGCAGCGACCGGGGACTAGCGCACAATGAGCAGTTCTTC.

The chain recombines TRBV7-2 with TRBJ2-1; 10 bases are a match to TRBD2. The germline V gene has CDR1 SGHTA and CDR2 FQGNSA. This CDR3 is 14 amino acids long. Trimming at V came to 1 base and at J to 9 bases, leaving 3 bases not matched to a gene. The CDR3 region is CASSLVGTSVEQFF. The CDR3 DNA follows: TGTGCCAGCAGCTTAGTGGGGACTAGCGTTGAGCAGTTCTTC.

The chain employs TRBV7-2 and TRBJ1-5; 9 bases are shared with TRBD1. Germline trimming cut 5 bases from V and 4 bases from J; bases unmatched to any gene: 6. CDR3 length equals 15 residues. Germline lookup yields CDR1 SGHTA and CDR2 FQGNSA. CDR3 sequence (DNA): TGTGCCAGCAGCCTTACCGGGACAGGGAATCAGCCCCAGCATTTT. Its translation is CASSLTGTGNQPQHF.

The gene calls are TRBV15 and TRBJ2-7, with D unresolved. Per the germline V gene, CDR1 is LNHNV and CDR2 is YYDKDF (reference sequence). The CDR3 length is 13 residues. Trimming took 0 bases from V and 4 from J, leaving 7 bases between them. The CDR3 DNA is TGTGCCACCAGCAGAGATCAACAATACGAGCAGTACTTC. Encoded protein: CATSRDQQYEQYF.

V gene TRBV18 combines with J gene TRBJ2-3; 12 bases line up with TRBD2. The trim removed 3 bases at V and 2 bases at J, leaving 3 bases unmatched. CDR1 is KGHSH and CDR2 is LQKENI in the germline V gene. CDR3 length equals 16 residues. The CDR3 here is CASSPTSGGYTDTQYF. CDR3 sequence (DNA): TGTGCCAGCTCACCTACTAGCGGGGGGTACACAGATACGCAGTATTTT.